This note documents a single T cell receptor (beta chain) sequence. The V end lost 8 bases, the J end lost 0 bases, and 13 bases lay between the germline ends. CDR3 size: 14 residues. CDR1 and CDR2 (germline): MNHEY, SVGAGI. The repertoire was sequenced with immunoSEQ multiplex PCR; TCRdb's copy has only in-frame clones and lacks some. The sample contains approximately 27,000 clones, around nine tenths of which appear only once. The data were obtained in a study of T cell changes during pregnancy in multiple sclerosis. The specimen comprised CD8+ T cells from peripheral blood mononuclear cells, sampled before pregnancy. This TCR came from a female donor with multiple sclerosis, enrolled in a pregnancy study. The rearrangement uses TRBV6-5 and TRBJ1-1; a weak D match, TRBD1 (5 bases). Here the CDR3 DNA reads TGTGCCAGCTCCCCCGGGGGGTTGAACACTGAAGCTTTCTTT. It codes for CASSPGGLNTEAFF.